This T cell receptor (beta chain) was identified during a study of blood T cell repertoires in COVID-19. Study information: Sites across the United States, Italy and Spain contributed samples from acute and convalescent COVID-19. The cDNA or gDNA used as material had been derived from T cells, B-cell-depleted T cells, or PBMCs.

Germline-derived CDR1 and CDR2 are MDHEN and SYDVKM. The CDR3 totals 16 residues. The ends lost 6 bases at V and 1 base at J; junction bases unmatched: 8. Original handling: Amplification from reference gene primers served as the basis for estimated nucleated cell counts. Clones were read by immunoSEQ multiplex PCR, and TCRdb kept only the in-frame ones, dropping some. The V and J calls and clone size come from that table; D and trimming were worked out from the DNA. The sample includes about 81,000 clones, over 75% of them seen just once. The chain employs TRBV28 and TRBJ2-3; TRBD2 matches at 9 bases. The clonotype originates from a woman in her 70s with acute or convalescent COVID-19. The sequenced material came from peripheral blood. The CDR3 loop reads CASRTIAGARTDTQYF. The CDR3 DNA follows: TGTGCCAGCAGGACAATAGCGGGAGCTCGCACAGATACGCAGTATTTT. The full variable domain, in which reference TRBV28 and TRBJ2-3 provide the parts outside the CDR3, is DVKVTQSSRYLVKRTGEKVFLECVQDMDHENMFWYRQDPGLGLRLIYFSYDVKMKEKGDIPEGYSVSREKKERFSLILESASTNQTSMYLCASRTIAGARTDTQYFGPGTRLTVL.